Shown below are 15 T cell receptor delta chains from a single sample sequenced in a study of γδ T cells in repeated Plasmodium falciparum infection. TCRdb re-called clones from the multiplex PCR reads using CATT. The profile shows some 50,000 delta-chain clones, 1.5% to 2% of them singletons. Vgamma9/Vdelta2+ and Vdelta2-negative gammadelta T cells were flow-sorted from PBMC for bulk sequencing. Material for sequencing was gamma-delta T cells from blood. These receptors were collected from a pool of human donors (malaria-infected and uninfected, not separated).

For this clone: No DNA is shown, since the ends of the CDR3 on it are uncertain; the CDR3 is the one TCRdb lists. The J segment was not called; the V segment is TRDV1; TRDD3, the table's D call, was not compared with the DNA. Inclusive of both ends, the CDR3 amounts to 30 amino acids. The V gene's germline CDR1 is TSWWSYY and CDR2 QGS. CDR3 sequence reads: CSAKCFCALGELGVNFRNSWGSTYTDKLIF.

In the case of this clone: TCRdb records a much larger clone's protein for this DNA, with a difference at residue 6 that likely arises from a read error; the protein given is the translation of the DNA. The chain has TRDV1 and TRDJ1; D not resolved. Germline V gene sequence: CDR1 TSWWSYY, CDR2 QGS. V was clipped by 1 base and J by 7 bases, with 4 bases between them. The CDR3 is made up of 11 amino acids. The CDR3 loop reads CALGEQTKLIF. The CDR3 DNA sequence: TGTGCTCTTGGGGAACAGACTAAACTCATCTTT.

This clone was observed a few times. A far larger clone is only one base removed, so a read error is likely. At the DNA level, this CDR3 is encoded by other sequences in the same sample as well. For the CDR3, the DNA is TGTGCTCTTGGGGAATATCTGGGGGATCTATACACCGATAAGCTCATCTTT. This gives the protein CALGEYLGDLYTDKLIF. For the V gene the call is TRDV1; the J gene has no call; the table's D call TRDD3 went unverified against the DNA. CDR3 length: 17 amino acids. Per germline, CDR1 TSWWSYY and CDR2 QGS.

Remarks on this clone: The likely explanation is a read error, given a far larger clone one base away. This same CDR3 is encoded by further DNA sequences in the sample. The V gene was identified as TRDV1, while no J gene was called; the table's D call of TRDD3 was not tested on the DNA. This CDR3 spans 19 amino acids. The germline V gene has CDR1 TSWWSYY and CDR2 QGS. CDR3 residues: CALGEPLGSRVYLTAQLFF. CDR3 DNA: TGTGCTCTTGGGGAACCCCTAGGTTCTAGGGTTTATTTGACAGCACAGCTCTTCTTT.

Many counts were recorded for this clone. Only one base separates this from a far larger clonotype, so it likely reflects a read error. Additional DNA sequences in this sample encode the identical CDR3. The chain employs TRDV1 and TRDJ1, with D perhaps TRDD3 (7 bases). TCRdb carries no J gene annotation; the J gene was assigned here by matching the DNA with germline. V was clipped by 4 bases and J by 0 bases, with 18 bases between them. This CDR3 spans 17 amino acids. CDR1 is TSWWSYY and CDR2 is QGS in the germline V gene. The CDR3 region has the DNA TGTGCTCTTGGGGTCCTACGCGGGATACTTTACACCGATAAACTCATCTTT. This sequence encodes CALGVLRGILYTDKLIF.

With respect to this clone: The protein recorded in TCRdb matches a much larger clone and deviates from this DNA's translation at residue 12, suggesting a read error; the protein here is obtained by translating the DNA. J is TRDJ1 and V is TRDV1; 8 nucleotides match TRDD3. Assignment of the J gene here rests on matching the DNA to germline, because TCRdb gives none. Trimming took 0 bases from V and 0 from J; bases not matched to a gene: 33. The germline gives CDR1 TSWWSYY, CDR2 QGS. This CDR3 has 26 amino acids. The CDR3 coding sequence is TGTGCTCTTGGGGAACTAGATTGGTTGGGGAACTGCCTACGTACTGGGGGGACTCGGTACACCGATAAACTCATCTTT. This encodes CALGELDWLGNCLRTGGTRYTDKLIF.

This clone was picked up many times. A much larger clone differs by one base, so this may be a read error. The chain employs TRDV1 and TRDJ1; a possible D gene is TRDD3 (6 bases). The CDR3 runs 21 residues. CDR1 and CDR2 from the germline V gene are TSWWSYY and QGS. V was cut by 6 bases and J by 0 bases, with 32 bases left in between. CDR3 DNA: TGTGCTCTTGGCAAACGGTCCAACTGGGCGATACGAGGGGGGTACACCGATAAACTCATCTTT. It translates to CALGKRSNWAIRGGYTDKLIF.

Details on this clone: For this DNA, TCRdb reports the protein of a much larger clone, which diverges at residue 17, most likely from a read error; the protein presented here is translated directly from the DNA. The chain is built from TRDV1 and TRDJ1, with TRDD3 identical over 13 bases. No J gene is reported in TCRdb; it was inferred here by comparing the DNA with germline. The germline V gene has CDR1 TSWWSYY and CDR2 QGS. With 4 bases clipped from V and 2 bases from J, the junction kept 25 bases outside the gene matches. The CDR3 length is 23 residues. CDR3 amino acids: CALGARFPKLYWGIRTKTDKLIF. The CDR3 coding sequence is TGTGCTCTTGGGGCTCGATTCCCAAAATTATACTGGGGGATACGCACCAAAACCGATAAACTCATCTTT.

This clone was counted between two and nine times. The junction and the germline gene differ at one end; a read error may be behind it. The chain employs TRDV2 and TRDJ2; D uncertain. The J gene, missing from TCRdb, was assigned here through DNA to germline matching. The CDR3 spans 17 residues. Germline V gene data show CDR1 as GEAIGNYY and CDR2 as EKD. CDR3 DNA: TGTGCCTGTGGCACCGTTGGAGGGGTTGGTAAGCCAGCACAACTCTTCTTT. This gives the protein CACGTVGGVGKPAQLFF.

In this sample, this clone turned up a few times. TCRdb lists the protein of a much larger clone for this DNA, which differs at residue 14, so this is likely a read error; the protein given here is translated from the DNA itself. The chain uses TRDV1 and TRDJ1; D is perhaps TRDD3 (6 bases). Here the J gene was assigned by germline matching of the DNA, as TCRdb has none. Germline assignment: CDR1 TSWWSYY and CDR2 QGS. Trimming pared 5 bases from V and 3 bases from J, leaving 28 bases between. This CDR3 region has 19 residues. The CDR3 DNA reads TGTGCTCTTGGGTTCCGTAAGGGTCCCTGGGATATTAAGGCCGATAAACTCATCTTT. Residues: CALGFRKGPWDIKADKLIF.

This clone was picked up a small number of times. The protein TCRdb lists belongs to a much larger clone and differs from this DNA's translation at residue 11, which points to a read error; the protein shown is made from the DNA. V and J are TRDV1 and TRDJ3; D could derive from TRDD2 or TRDD3 (5 bases each). The J gene, absent from TCRdb, was called here by matching the DNA to germline. CDR3 length: 27 residues. V was cut by 4 bases and J by 0 bases, with 40 bases left in between. From germline, CDR1 is TSWWSYY and CDR2 QGS. Here the CDR3 reads CALGVLTTYRVWRIDGITSWDTRQMFF. In nucleotides, the CDR3 is TGTGCTCTTGGGGTCCTCACTACCTACCGTGTGTGGCGGATAGACGGAATAACCTCCTGGGACACCCGACAGATGTTTTTC.

This clone was counted only a few times. This DNA's translation differs at residue 14 from TCRdb's protein, which comes from a much larger clone; a read error is likely, and the protein shown is translated from the DNA. This chain uses TRDV1 with TRDJ1, with a weak D call TRDD2 (5 bases). TCRdb offers no J gene call, so here the DNA was matched to germline to obtain one. This CDR3 has 20 residues. The V gene's germline CDR1 is TSWWSYY and CDR2 QGS. Trimming took 5 bases from V and 0 from J, leaving 28 bases between them. CDR3 bases: TGTGCTCTTGGGCCTTTCCTCTCCTCCGTACGAGTTTCTCACACCGATAAACTCATCTTT. It encodes CALGPFLSSVRVSHTDKLIF.

This clone was detected a few times. The translation of this DNA and the TCRdb protein of a much larger clone differ at residue 5, probably owing to a read error; the protein shown here is translated from the DNA. J is TRDJ1 and V is TRDV2; D not resolved. Germline CDR1 reads GEAIGNYY; CDR2 reads EKD. This CDR3 is built from 15 residues. Trimming stripped 5 bases from V and 8 bases from J, with 23 bases between. This CDR3 reads CACVRVTPLVEKLIF. The CDR3 coding sequence is TGTGCCTGTGTGAGGGTGACACCCTTGGTGGAGAAACTCATCTTT.

Concerning this clone: A much bigger clone sits one base away, suggesting this may be a read error. The chain carries TRDV1 and TRDJ1, with unresolved D. Because TCRdb records no J gene, it was assigned here through a match of the DNA to germline. CDR1 and CDR2 from the germline V gene are TSWWSYY and QGS. The CDR3 sequence is 17 residues long. The CDR3 bases are TGCGCTCTTGCGCCCCGGAAAACCCCCCGTCTAGTGCCTAAACTCATCTTT. Amino acids: CALAPRKTPRLVPKLIF.

This clone was counted a few times. This sequence is one base from a far larger clone and is likely a read error. This same CDR3 is encoded by further DNA sequences in the sample. The J gene is uncalled and the V gene is TRDV1; the table assigns TRDD3, which was not confirmed against the DNA. The CDR3 totals 23 residues. The V gene's germline CDR1 is TSWWSYY and CDR2 QGS. The CDR3 loop is CALGEHRNLRRNWGNPWTDKLIF. Here the CDR3 DNA reads TGTGCTCTTGGGGAACACAGGAACCTACGCCGTAACTGGGGGAACCCGTGGACCGATAAGCTCATCTTT.